A single sample gave rise to the 29 T cell receptor beta chains below, sequenced in a study of graft-versus-host responses after intestinal transplantation. Assay used: immunoSEQ multiplex PCR; TCRdb lists only in-frame clones, some missing. The table shows roughly 110,000 clones, with approximately 92% occurring only once. These receptors are not linked to any known antigen. The sample in question was unstimulated CD4+ T cells sorted from spleen or lymph node cells, obtained before transplant. All receptors derive from a human donor who was the organ donor for an intestinal transplant.

This chain uses TRBV11-2 with TRBJ2-2; D is possibly TRBD2 (6 bases). V gave up 0 bases and J gave up 5 bases, with 19 bases separating them. The CDR3 loop spans 18 amino acids. Germline CDR1 reads SGHAT; CDR2 reads FQNNGV. CDR3 in DNA: TGTGCCAGCAGCTTAGACCCCGCCGGGGCCGGGAGAACCGGGGAGCTGTTTTTT. Translated, it gives CASSLDPAGAGRTGELFF.

The chain combines TRBV11-2 with TRBJ2-7, with D perhaps matching TRBD1 (5 bases). V was clipped by 0 bases and J by 9 bases, with 9 bases between them. Germline V gene lookup returns CDR1 SGHAT and CDR2 FQNNGV. This CDR3 comprises 12 residues. This CDR3 is CASSLDYQGQYF. CDR3 DNA: TGTGCCAGCAGCTTAGATTACCAGGGGCAGTACTTC.

J is TRBJ1-5 and V is TRBV6-5; possible D gene TRBD1, 5 bases. The CDR3 extends over 15 amino acids. V gave up 9 bases and J gave up 1 base, with 16 bases separating them. CDR1 and CDR2 (germline): MNHEY, SVGAGI. CDR3 in amino acids: CASLWGVESNQPQHF. The CDR3 DNA is TGTGCCAGTCTTTGGGGGGTGGAGAGCAATCAGCCCCAGCATTTT.

The rearrangement links TRBV5-5 to TRBJ1-4; D ambiguous. The CDR3 is 15 amino acids. V was cut by 6 bases and J by 2 bases, with 14 bases left in between. Per the germline V gene, CDR1 is SGHKS and CDR2 is YYEKEE (reference sequence). This CDR3 is CASIRWPGTNEKLFF. The DNA for the CDR3 is TGTGCCAGCATCCGGTGGCCCGGGACTAATGAAAAACTGTTTTTT.

CDR3 DNA: TGTGCCTGGAGTGTACAGGGGCCCTACAATGAGCAGTTCTTC. It yields the protein CAWSVQGPYNEQFF. V gene TRBV30 combines with J gene TRBJ2-1; TRBD1 matches 7 bases. CDR3 size: 14 residues. V gave up 0 bases and J gave up 2 bases; unmatched junction bases: 1. Germline V gene data show CDR1 as GTSNPN and CDR2 as SVGIG (reference sequence).

This chain connects TRBV20-1 to TRBJ2-5, with D hard to call. Germline CDR1 and CDR2: DFQATT and SNEGSKA (reference sequence). Trimming took 1 base from V and 7 from J, leaving 7 bases between them. The CDR3 is made up of 11 amino acids. The CDR3 coding sequence is TGCAGTGCTAGAGCCCCAGGGACCCAGTACTTC. Its protein is CSARAPGTQYF.

In its sample, this clone was seen once. The rearrangement uses TRBV10-3 and TRBJ2-7; 9 bases are a match to TRBD1. With V trimmed by 7 bases and J by 4 bases, 8 bases remained unmatched. Germline values: CDR1 ENHRY, CDR2 SYGVKD. This CDR3 region has 14 residues. In DNA form, the CDR3 reads TGTGCCATCAAAAGGACAGGGGCGGAATACGAGCAGTACTTC. It encodes CAIKRTGAEYEQYF.

This chain uses TRBV7-9 with TRBJ2-7, with TRBD2 identical over 8 bases. This CDR3 is built from 14 residues. CDR1 SEHNR and CDR2 FQNEAQ come from the germline V gene (reference sequence). Germline trimming cut 5 bases from V and 3 bases from J; bases unmatched to any gene: 6. The CDR3 spells CASSRTGTSYEQYF. CDR3 DNA: TGTGCCAGCAGCCGAACCGGGACTAGCTACGAGCAGTACTTC.

This clone was picked up one time. The chain carries TRBV28 and TRBJ1-1, with D maybe TRBD1 (6 bases). The V gene lost 5 bases and the J gene lost 3 bases, with 7 bases spanning the gap. Germline values: CDR1 MDHEN, CDR2 SYDVKM. The CDR3 is made up of 12 amino acids. CDR3 coding DNA: TGTGCCAGCAGTACAGGGCACACTGAAGCTTTCTTT. As protein: CASSTGHTEAFF.

The V and J genes are TRBV19 and TRBJ1-5; no firm D call. The germline V and J ends were trimmed by 3 bases and 5 bases, with 17 bases remaining between them. CDR3 length equals 16 residues. Germline CDR1 and CDR2: LNHDA and SQIVND (reference sequence). The chain's CDR3 is CASSIGLGGRYQPQHF. For the CDR3, the DNA is TGTGCCAGTAGTATTGGGCTCGGCGGGAGATATCAGCCCCAGCATTTT.

The rearrangement joins TRBV19 to TRBJ2-4; D unresolved. The CDR3 loop spans 12 amino acids. Germline V CDR1 and CDR2: LNHDA, SQIVND (reference sequence). Trimming stripped 6 bases from V and 0 bases from J, with 3 bases between. CDR3 DNA sequence: TGTGCCAGTAGGACAGCCAAAAACATTCAGTACTTC. Its translation is CASRTAKNIQYF.

The chain links TRBV7-2 to TRBJ1-1, with TRBD1 matching 7 bases. V shed 2 bases and J 4 bases; nucleotides not matched to a gene: 1. Germline CDR1 is SGHTA and CDR2 is FQGNSA. There are 13 residues in the CDR3. The CDR3: CASSLTGVTEAFF. In DNA form, the CDR3 reads TGTGCCAGCAGCTTAACAGGGGTCACTGAAGCTTTCTTT.

This rearrangement joins TRBV28 to TRBJ2-7, with a weak D call TRBD1 (7 bases). The CDR3 runs 15 residues. The V gene's germline CDR1 is MDHEN and CDR2 SYDVKM. Trimming stripped 3 bases from V and 3 bases from J, with 15 bases between. The CDR3 nucleotides are TGTGCCAGCAGTTTTCTCGACAGGGAGGACTACGAGCAGTACTTC. This encodes CASSFLDREDYEQYF.

This chain uses TRBV18 with TRBJ2-6; D not resolved. In germline, CDR1 is KGHSH, CDR2 LQKENI. The CDR3 is 12 amino acids. V lost 3 bases and J lost 8, with 5 bases in between. The CDR3 nucleotides read TGTGCCAGCTCACCGGATTCCAACGTCCTGACTTTC. This codes for CASSPDSNVLTF. The whole variable domain, filled in from reference TRBV18 and TRBJ2-6, reads NAGVMQNPRHLVRRRGQEARLRCSPMKGHSHVYWYRQLPEEGLKFMVYLQKENIIDESGMPKERFSAEFPKEGPSILRIQQVVRGDSAAYFCASSPDSNVLTFGAGSRLTVL.

The chain couples TRBV5-4 to TRBJ1-3, with D unclear. This CDR3 region has 15 residues. CDR1 and CDR2 from the germline V gene are SGHNT and YYREEE (reference sequence). With 0 bases removed from V and 4 bases from J, the gap between germline ends came to 11 bases. Here the CDR3 DNA reads TGTGCCAGCAGCTTGGATGGTTTCACCGGAAACACCATATATTTT. Protein product: CASSLDGFTGNTIYF.

The rearrangement uses TRBV4-3 and TRBJ2-1, with D unresolved. The V and J ends lost 1 base and 7 bases respectively, with 8 bases between them. The length of the CDR3 is 13 residues. Germline-derived CDR1 and CDR2 are LGHNA and YSLEER. This chain's CDR3 is CASSQVYGNEQFF. The CDR3 DNA follows: TGCGCCAGCAGCCAAGTTTATGGGAATGAGCAGTTCTTC.

J is TRBJ1-2 and V is TRBV30, with 9 bases aligning to TRBD1. Trimming cost V 3 bases and J 1 base; bases outside gene matches: 3. Germline CDR1 and CDR2: GTSNPN and SVGIG (reference sequence). The CDR3 length is 14 residues. The CDR3 nucleotides read TGTGCCTGGAGCACAGGGGGCGGTAACTATGGCTACACCTTC. Its translation is CAWSTGGGNYGYTF. Full variable domain (missing parts from reference TRBV30 and TRBJ1-2): SQTIHQWPATLVQPVGSPLSLECTVEGTSNPNLYWYRQAAGRGLQLLFYSVGIGQISSEVPQNLSASRPQDRQFILSSKKLLLSDSGFYLCAWSTGGGNYGYTFGSGTRLTVV.

This sequence joins TRBV5-1 and TRBJ2-1, with 12 bases aligning to TRBD2. The V gene end was trimmed by 0 bases and the J gene end by 5 bases; junction bases not matched to a gene: 6. The CDR3 covers 17 residues. The germline CDR1 and CDR2 sequences are SGHRS and YFSETQ. DNA of the CDR3: TGCGCCAGCAGCTTGGGACTAGCGGGAGTCAGGGACAATGAGCAGTTCTTC. It is translated as CASSLGLAGVRDNEQFF.

V gene TRBV6-1 combines with J gene TRBJ1-5; TRBD1 aligns across 9 bases. The V segment lost 6 bases and the J segment 5 bases; nucleotides outside the gene matches: 8. This CDR3 is 15 amino acids long. Germline V gives CDR1 MNHNS, CDR2 SASEGT. CDR3 region: CASRRTGESDQPQHF. CDR3 sequence (DNA): TGTGCCAGCAGGCGGACAGGGGAATCAGATCAGCCCCAGCATTTT.

The rearrangement joins TRBV13 to TRBJ2-2; no definite D call. The CDR3 has 13 amino acids. Germline CDR1 and CDR2: PRHDT and FYEKMQ (reference sequence). The V gene lost 4 bases and the J gene lost 9 bases, with 12 bases spanning the gap. CDR3 nucleotides: TGTGCCAGCAGCTCCACTCGGACGTGGGAGCTGTTTTTT. It codes for CASSSTRTWELFF.

The rearrangement links TRBV27 to TRBJ1-6, with D perhaps matching TRBD1 (6 bases). Germline V CDR1 and CDR2: MNHEY, SMNVEV (reference sequence). The CDR3 has 13 residues. Trimming took 4 bases from V and 6 from J, leaving 7 bases between them. This CDR3 is CASSWTVNSPLHF. The CDR3 DNA is TGTGCCAGCAGTTGGACAGTTAATTCACCCCTCCACTTT.

The V and J genes are TRBV6-1 and TRBJ1-3; D is possibly TRBD1 (5 bases). V lost 6 bases, J lost 0 bases, and 12 bases lay in between. CDR1 and CDR2 (germline): MNHNS, SASEGT. The CDR3 sequence is 15 residues long. Here the CDR3 reads CASSRTQLSGNTIYF. DNA of the CDR3: TGTGCCAGCAGCAGGACACAGCTCTCTGGAAACACCATATATTTT.

V is TRBV7-8 and J is TRBJ2-6, with unresolved D. Germline V gene sequence: CDR1 SGHVS, CDR2 FQNEAQ. The CDR3 extends over 15 amino acids. V lost 1 base and J lost 0, with 4 bases in between. The CDR3 DNA reads TGTGCCAGCAGCTTAGAAGCCTCTGGGGCCAACGTCCTGACTTTC. It translates to CASSLEASGANVLTF. Variable domain in full (rest from reference TRBV7-8 and TRBJ2-6): GAGVSQSPRYKVAKRGQDVALRCDPISGHVSLFWYQQALGQGPEFLTYFQNEAQLDKSGLPSDRFFAERPEGSVSTLKIQRTQQEDSAVYLCASSLEASGANVLTFGAGSRLTVL.

V and J are TRBV7-2 and TRBJ2-7, with 7 bases fitting TRBD1. This CDR3 is 15 amino acids long. Unmatched junction bases numbered 2, after V lost 0 bases and J lost 0 bases. The germline V gene has CDR1 SGHTA and CDR2 FQGNSA. The CDR3 loop is CASSLAGTASYEQYF. The CDR3 DNA sequence: TGTGCCAGCAGCTTAGCCGGGACAGCCTCCTACGAGCAGTACTTC. Combining the CDR3 with reference TRBV7-2 and TRBJ2-7 gives the whole variable domain GAGVSQSPSNKVTEKGKDVELRCDPISGHTALYWYRQSLGQGLEFLIYFQGNSAPDKSGLPSDRFSAERTGGSVSTLTIQRTQQEDSAVYLCASSLAGTASYEQYFGPGTRLTVT.

This chain joins TRBV4-2 and TRBJ2-3; no definite D call. This CDR3 is built from 16 residues. Germline-derived CDR1 and CDR2 are LGHNA and YNFKEQ. Trimming took off 2 bases at V and 2 bases at J, with 14 bases between the two ends. The CDR3 region has the DNA TGTGCCAGCAGCCAACCCAGAGACCTCCTCACAGATACGCAGTATTTT. It specifies CASSQPRDLLTDTQYF.

This clone was detected a few times. The V and J genes are TRBV5-4 and TRBJ1-1; possibly TRBD1 for D (6 bases). CDR1 and CDR2 (germline): SGHNT, YYREEE (reference sequence). Trimming removed 4 bases from V and 0 bases from J, with 16 bases in between. The CDR3 is made up of 16 amino acids. As DNA, the CDR3 is TGTGCCAGCAGCACGGACAGAAACTTATTGAACACTGAAGCTTTCTTT. Translated, it gives CASSTDRNLLNTEAFF.

The chain joins TRBV4-3 to TRBJ2-7; no definite D call. The CDR3 extends over 15 amino acids. Germline loops: CDR1 LGHNA, CDR2 YSLEER. V was shortened by 0 bases and J by 3 bases, with 12 bases between the two germline ends. The CDR3 nucleotides are TGCGCCAGCAGCCAAGACAAACTCCCAGGCTACGAGCAGTACTTC. Translating gives CASSQDKLPGYEQYF.

This chain links TRBV6-1 with TRBJ1-2; 7 bases agree with TRBD1. Trimming removed 6 bases from V and 2 bases from J; junction bases left unmatched: 9. CDR3 size: 15 residues. Germline loops: CDR1 MNHNS, CDR2 SASEGT. CDR3 DNA sequence: TGTGCCAGCAGCGTAGGGACAGAGTCGAACTATGGCTACACCTTC. Amino acid sequence: CASSVGTESNYGYTF.

This rearrangement joins TRBV7-2 to TRBJ2-3; no reliable D call. Germline V lookup: CDR1 SGHTA, CDR2 FQGNSA. The CDR3 sequence is 11 residues long. Trimming cost V 3 bases and J 2 bases, with 0 bases left between them. CDR3 bases: TGTGCCAGCAGCTTCACAGATACGCAGTATTTT. Residues: CASSFTDTQYF. Supplemented by reference TRBV7-2 and TRBJ2-3, the full variable domain reads GAGVSQSPSNKVTEKGKDVELRCDPISGHTALYWYRQSLGQGLEFLIYFQGNSAPDKSGLPSDRFSAERTGGSVSTLTIQRTQQEDSAVYLCASSFTDTQYFGPGTRLTVL.